This TCR beta chain originates from a study of shared clonotypes between healthy human individuals. The germline CDR1 and CDR2 sequences are SGHRS and YFSETQ. This CDR3 contains 16 residues. The V end was cut by 3 bases, the J end by 3 bases, with 17 bases between. TCRdb keeps only in-frame clones here, not all; method: immunoSEQ multiplex PCR. The sample holds under 300,000 clones, about 69% seen once. This sequence originates from a man younger than 45 in good health. This chain joins TRBV5-1 and TRBJ2-3; maybe TRBD2 (7 bases). The sample consisted of memory CD4+ T cells sorted from blood. As for subset: CD45RA-negative fraction. In nucleotides, the CDR3 is TGCGCCAGCAGCTCGGGGGGCGCTCAGGGGACAGATACGCAGTATTTT. Residues: CASSSGGAQGTDTQYF.